These 31 T cell receptor beta chains were all obtained from the same sample, sequenced in a study of control samples from healthy donors and cancer patients. Assay: immunoSEQ multiplex PCR; the TCRdb copy retains only in-frame clones and omits some. Of around 90,000 clones in the sample, roughly 86% were seen once. Sequencing input: blood. Every receptor here comes from a man aged 30 to 45 in good health.

The rearrangement links TRBV21-1 to TRBJ2-3. TRBV21-1 is a pseudogene. The CDR3 extends over 15 amino acids. As DNA, the CDR3 is TGTGCCAGCTCGGGGCGGAGATCCTTGACAGATACGCAGTATTTT. This sequence encodes CASSGRRSLTDTQYF.

The chain carries TRBV20-1 and TRBJ2-3; D gene ambiguous. Trimming left V 1 base short and J 3 bases short, with 2 bases between. This CDR3 spans 11 amino acids. Germline assignment: CDR1 DFQATT and CDR2 SNEGSKA (reference sequence). This chain's CDR3 is CSARVTDTQYF. The CDR3, as DNA: TGCAGTGCTAGAGTTACAGATACGCAGTATTTT.

For the CDR3, the DNA is TGTGCCAGCAGTTCCGCGGGTAGCGCAGGGAAGGAGACCCAGTACTTC. It codes for CASSSAGSAGKETQYF. This chain links TRBV6-6 with TRBJ2-5; possibly TRBD1 or TRBD2 for D (5 bases each). V was trimmed by 4 bases and J by 5 bases, leaving 20 bases between them. This CDR3 is 16 amino acids long. From germline, CDR1 is MNHNY and CDR2 SVGAGI (reference sequence).

The V call is TRBV3-1 (or the pseudogene TRBV3-2), the J call TRBJ2-2; 9 bases are shared with TRBD2. Germline assignment: CDR1 LGHDT and CDR2 YNNKEL (reference sequence). The V segment lost 6 bases and the J segment 0 bases; nucleotides outside the gene matches: 11. The CDR3 is made up of 18 amino acids. CDR3 nucleotides: TGTGCCAGCAGTCCCACTGATCTAGCGGGAACGAACACCGGGGAGCTGTTTTTT. As protein: CASSPTDLAGTNTGELFF.

This chain uses TRBV30 with TRBJ1-2; 9 bases map to TRBD1. CDR1 and CDR2 from the germline V gene are GTSNPN and SVGIG (reference sequence). V gave up 2 bases and J gave up 6 bases; unmatched junction bases: 7. The CDR3 contains 14 residues. CDR3 region: CAWSLPDRGNGYTF. DNA of the CDR3: TGTGCCTGGAGTCTCCCGGACAGGGGTAATGGCTACACCTTC. The whole variable domain, filled in from reference TRBV30 and TRBJ1-2, reads SQTIHQWPATLVQPVGSPLSLECTVEGTSNPNLYWYRQAAGRGLQLLFYSVGIGQISSEVPQNLSASRPQDRQFILSSKKLLLSDSGFYLCAWSLPDRGNGYTFGSGTRLTVV.

This chain links TRBV25-1 with TRBJ1-1; D not certain. The CDR3 totals 11 residues. Germline CDR1 and CDR2: MGHDK and SYGVNS. The V and J ends lost 4 bases and 5 bases respectively, with 5 bases between them. As DNA, the CDR3 is TGTGCCAGCAGTGGGAGGACTGAAGCTTTCTTT. It codes for CASSGRTEAFF.

This clone was seen a single time. At one boundary the junction diverges from the germline segment, which might be a read error. The J gene is TRBJ1-6, the V gene TRBV7-7, with 10 bases matching TRBD1. CDR3 length: 19 residues. CDR1 and CDR2 from the germline V gene are SSHAT and FNYEAQ (reference sequence). The CDR3 DNA follows: TGTGCTAGCAGCCGACAGGGGGCGAGAATTATGTCCTATAATTCACCCCTCCACTTT. Encoded protein: CASSRQGARIMSYNSPLHF.

This clone was seen a handful of times. V is TRBV7-9 and J is TRBJ1-2; D perhaps matches TRBD1 (5 bases). The CDR3 is made up of 15 amino acids. Germline lookup yields CDR1 SEHNR and CDR2 FQNEAQ (reference sequence). V was trimmed by 1 base and J by 8 bases, leaving 17 bases between them. CDR3 residues: CASSLGQSTGEGYTF. For the CDR3, the DNA is TGTGCCAGCAGCTTAGGACAGAGTACAGGTGAAGGCTACACCTTC.

This rearrangement joins TRBV3-1 (or the pseudogene TRBV3-2) to TRBJ2-2; TRBD2 might be the D (5 bases). The V gene lost 1 base and the J gene lost 1 base, with 10 bases spanning the gap. Germline assignment: CDR1 LGHDT and CDR2 YNNKEL (reference sequence). This CDR3 has 16 residues. In nucleotides, the CDR3 is TGTGCCAGCAGCCAAGTGACGGGGAGGAACACCGGGGAGCTGTTTTTT. It specifies CASSQVTGRNTGELFF.

The chain uses TRBV27 and TRBJ1-6; possible D gene TRBD1, 5 bases. There are 15 residues in the CDR3. CDR1 and CDR2 from the germline V gene are MNHEY and SMNVEV (reference sequence). V lost 2 bases, J lost 9 bases, and 14 bases lay in between. In nucleotides, the CDR3 is TGTGCCAGCAGTTTACAGGGACTGTTGGCTTCACCCCTCCACTTT. Its protein product is CASSLQGLLASPLHF.

In DNA, the CDR3 is TGTGCCAGCAGTGGCTCACAGGGAATCGACTATGGCTACACCTTC. Protein: CASSGSQGIDYGYTF. This chain uses TRBV25-1 with TRBJ1-2, with TRBD1 as a possible D gene (6 bases). CDR3 length: 15 residues. V was shortened by 4 bases and J by 3 bases, with 15 bases between the two germline ends. Germline-derived CDR1 and CDR2 are MGHDK and SYGVNS.

The V call is TRBV11-3, the J call TRBJ2-2, with D possibly matching TRBD2 (5 bases). Germline V gives CDR1 SGHNT, CDR2 YENEEA. V lost 5 bases and J lost 2, with 12 bases in between. The CDR3 covers 15 residues. CDR3 residues: CASSLEGTNTGELFF. The CDR3 region has the DNA TGTGCCAGCAGCCTTGAGGGAACCAACACCGGGGAGCTGTTTTTT.

The CDR3 reads CASSQYRGPNTGELFF. CDR3 DNA: TGTGCCAGCAGCCAATATCGGGGACCGAACACCGGGGAGCTGTTTTTT. The rearrangement links TRBV3-1 (or the pseudogene TRBV3-2) to TRBJ2-2; D may correspond to TRBD1 or TRBD2 (5 bases each). Germline CDR1 and CDR2: LGHDT and YNNKEL (reference sequence). Trimming left V 2 bases short and J 0 bases short, with 10 bases between. The CDR3 covers 16 residues.

This rearrangement joins TRBV7-6 to TRBJ2-5; perhaps TRBD1 as D (6 bases). V lost 5 bases and J lost 5, with 18 bases in between. The CDR3 spans 15 residues. Germline CDR1 is SGHVS and CDR2 is FNYEAQ. Here the CDR3 DNA reads TGTGCCAGCAGCGAAAGGTTGGGGGCGTCCGAGACCCAGTACTTC. This translates into CASSERLGASETQYF.

This clone was seen a handful of times. The V call is TRBV9, the J call TRBJ2-5; D might be TRBD2 (6 bases). Per germline, CDR1 SGDLS and CDR2 YYNGEE. The CDR3 totals 15 residues. V lost 4 bases and J lost 0, with 13 bases in between. The CDR3 coding sequence is TGTGCCAGCAGCCCCCGGGGGATGTACCAAGAGACCCAGTACTTC. Translating gives CASSPRGMYQETQYF.

The V and J genes are TRBV12-3 or TRBV12-4 and TRBJ1-2, with D perhaps matching TRBD1 (5 bases). CDR3 size: 13 residues. Trimming shortened V by 10 bases and J by 6 bases, and 18 bases separated the two germline ends. The CDR3 DNA sequence: TGTGCCACCTCGGGGGGGATGTACGATGGCTACACCTTC. Residues: CATSGGMYDGYTF.

The chain couples TRBV29-1 to TRBJ2-7, with D perhaps matching TRBD2 (7 bases). The CDR3 is 13 amino acids. The germline V gene encodes CDR1 SQVTM and CDR2 ANQGSEA. Trimming removed 4 bases from V and 0 bases from J, with 10 bases in between. The CDR3 loop is CSVAGGSSYEQYF. The CDR3 DNA is TGCAGCGTTGCGGGGGGCAGCTCCTACGAGCAGTACTTC.

This clone was seen a single time. This chain connects TRBV9 to TRBJ2-2; D gene unclear. V lost 0 bases to trimming and J lost 3 bases, with 9 bases between them. The germline gives CDR1 SGDLS, CDR2 YYNGEE. This CDR3 has 15 residues. The chain's CDR3 is CASSVGVLHTGELFF. The CDR3 nucleotides are TGTGCCAGCAGCGTAGGCGTCCTTCACACCGGGGAGCTGTTTTTT.

V usage is TRBV12-3 or TRBV12-4 and J usage is TRBJ1-3; D gene unclear. The V and J ends lost 5 bases and 9 bases respectively, with 14 bases between them. This CDR3 is 13 amino acids long. The DNA of the CDR3 is TGTGCCAGCAGTCCATATATCTTGGGCACCATATATTTT. It encodes CASSPYILGTIYF.

V and J are TRBV5-8 and TRBJ2-4, with 12 bases lining up with TRBD2. The CDR3 consists of 15 residues. V lost 0 bases to trimming and J lost 8 bases; unmatched junction nucleotides: 3. Germline CDR1 is SGHTS and CDR2 is YDEGEE. The CDR3 protein is CASSLELAGGHIQYF. Written as DNA, the CDR3 is TGTGCCAGCAGCTTGGAACTAGCGGGGGGACACATTCAGTACTTC.

For the CDR3, the DNA is TGTGCCAGTGGCTCGACGGGGGGAGAGACCCAGTACTTC. It specifies CASGSTGGETQYF. The J gene is TRBJ2-5, the V gene TRBV19; 7 positions match TRBD2. V lost 8 bases and J lost 4; bases outside the gene matches: 7. The CDR3 has 13 residues. Germline CDR1 and CDR2: LNHDA and SQIVND (reference sequence).

In the case of this clone: One junction end does not reproduce the germline sequence, and a read error may be involved. The chain combines TRBV4-2 with TRBJ1-3; 7 positions agree with TRBD1. Germline CDR1 reads LGHNA; CDR2 reads YNFKEQ. The CDR3 length is 16 residues. In DNA, the CDR3 is TGTGCCGGCAGCCCCGGACAGGCGAGCTCTGGAAACACCATATATTTT. Its protein product is CAGSPGQASSGNTIYF.

The rearrangement joins TRBV29-1 to TRBJ2-3; TRBD2 matches at 10 bases. The ends lost 5 bases at V and 3 bases at J; junction bases unmatched: 5. This CDR3 is built from 14 residues. The germline V gene encodes CDR1 SQVTM and CDR2 ANQGSEA. CDR3 DNA: TGCAGCGTTACTAGCGGGGTGGGGACAGATACGCAGTATTTT. Its protein product is CSVTSGVGTDTQYF.

This clone was picked up one time. The genes are TRBV25-1 and TRBJ2-7; TRBD1 matches 7 bases. The germline V gene has CDR1 MGHDK and CDR2 SYGVNS. This CDR3 is built from 13 residues. Trimming at V came to 3 bases and at J to 8 bases, leaving 7 bases not matched to a gene. This chain's CDR3 is CASSDPGQYKQYV. CDR3 bases: TGTGCCAGCAGTGATCCGGGACAGTACAAGCAGTACGTC.

The V and J genes are TRBV4-1 and TRBJ1-1; D gene unclear. The CDR3 contains 14 residues. Germline CDR1 and CDR2: MGHRA and YSYEKL. Trimming left V 0 bases short and J 1 base short, with 6 bases between. CDR3 in amino acids: CASSQDRGNTEAFF. The CDR3 DNA reads as TGCGCCAGCAGCCAAGATCGGGGGAACACTGAAGCTTTCTTT.

This chain joins TRBV30 and TRBJ1-2; D call uncertain. This CDR3 has 12 amino acids. V was trimmed by 3 bases and J by 3 bases, leaving 8 bases between them. Germline V gene lookup returns CDR1 GTSNPN and CDR2 SVGIG (reference sequence). The CDR3 nucleotides are TGTGCCTGGAGCCCTACAGACTATGGCTACACCTTC. It codes for CAWSPTDYGYTF.

The chain links TRBV6-2 or TRBV6-3 to TRBJ1-4, with 8 positions matching TRBD1. The length of the CDR3 is 16 residues. Unmatched junction bases numbered 5, after V lost 5 bases and J lost 0 bases. Germline V CDR1 and CDR2: MNHEY, SVGEGT. The CDR3 region is CASSTRQGSTNEKLFF. CDR3 coding DNA: TGTGCCAGCAGTACGCGACAGGGGTCAACTAATGAAAAACTGTTTTTT.

The V call is TRBV27, the J call TRBJ2-7; perhaps TRBD2 as D (6 bases). The CDR3 totals 14 residues. Trimming took off 5 bases at V and 3 bases at J, with 14 bases between the two ends. Germline V CDR1 and CDR2: MNHEY, SMNVEV (reference sequence). As DNA, the CDR3 is TGTGCCAGCAGTGCCTATGGGGGACTCTACGAGCAGTACGTC. This translates into CASSAYGGLYEQYV.

The chain couples TRBV2 to TRBJ2-1, with 10 nucleotides matching TRBD1. Trimming at V came to 7 bases and at J to 2 bases, leaving 5 bases not matched to a gene. The CDR3 is 15 amino acids. Germline CDR1 SNHLY, CDR2 FYNNEI. CDR3 region: CASNGQGGPYNEQFF. The DNA of the CDR3 is TGTGCCAGCAACGGACAGGGGGGCCCCTACAATGAGCAGTTCTTC.

This chain links TRBV24-1 with TRBJ2-2, with D maybe TRBD2 (6 bases). This CDR3 is built from 15 residues. The germline V gene has CDR1 KGHDR and CDR2 SFDVKD. Trimming took off 3 bases at V and 4 bases at J, with 11 bases between the two ends. The chain's CDR3 is CATSDPGRSTGELFF. CDR3 in DNA: TGTGCCACCAGTGATCCGGGGAGGTCCACCGGGGAGCTGTTTTTT.

Regarding this clone: Other DNA sequences within the sample encode an identical CDR3. The chain couples TRBV9 to TRBJ2-5; D is possibly TRBD2 (7 bases). Trimming left V 0 bases short and J 4 bases short, with 13 bases between. Germline V gene data show CDR1 as SGDLS and CDR2 as YYNGEE. This CDR3 has 15 residues. CDR3: CASSVVGGGRETQYF. The CDR3 region has the DNA TGTGCCAGCAGCGTAGTTGGGGGGGGCCGAGAGACCCAGTACTTC.